What follows are 31 T cell receptor beta chains derived from one specimen sequenced in a study of response to subunit inactivated influenza vaccine. TCRdb analysed the RT-PCR reads with MiXCR anew, one entry per CDR3 protein. The table includes around 180,000 distinct CDR3 sequences, approximately 8.7% detected once. This specimen was non-naive T cells sorted from PBMCs, taken on the day of vaccination. The receptors stem from a man in his forties or fifties who received an inactivated influenza vaccine.

This clonotype was counted at least ten times. V is TRBV29-1 and J is TRBJ2-7, with 8 bases matching TRBD2. CDR3 size: 13 residues. Germline V gene sequence: CDR1 SQVTM, CDR2 ANQGSEA. V shed 4 bases and J 0 bases; nucleotides not matched to a gene: 2. The chain's CDR3 is CSVAGRASYEQYF. In DNA form, the CDR3 reads TGCAGCGTTGCCGGGAGGGCCTCCTACGAGCAGTACTTC.

The V call is TRBV5-1, the J call TRBJ1-2; possibly TRBD1 for D (6 bases). The CDR3 runs to 13 residues. Trimming stripped 2 bases from V and 6 bases from J, with 11 bases between. Germline V lookup: CDR1 SGHRS, CDR2 YFSETQ. CDR3 DNA sequence: TGCGCCAGCAGCTTTGGGGGCGGTCATGGCTACACCTTC. Protein sequence: CASSFGGGHGYTF.

This rearrangement joins TRBV11-2 to TRBJ2-7; D not resolved. The CDR3 loop spans 14 amino acids. Trimming removed 1 base from V and 12 bases from J, with 19 bases in between. CDR1 is SGHAT, CDR2 FQNNGV, per germline. The CDR3 loop reads CASSLVGPFTDTYF. The CDR3 DNA sequence: TGTGCCAGCAGCTTAGTAGGCCCCTTCACTGATACGTACTTC.

This clonotype was seen at least ten times. The V gene is TRBV16, the J gene TRBJ2-6; D is unclear. Trimming left V 1 base short and J 0 bases short, with 4 bases between. The CDR3 has 15 residues. From germline, CDR1 is KGHSY and CDR2 FQNENV. The CDR3 loop reads CASSQFNSGANVLTF. The CDR3 DNA is TGTGCCAGCAGCCAATTTAACTCTGGGGCCAACGTCCTGACTTTC.

This clonotype was observed a few times. The chain joins TRBV20-1 to TRBJ2-1; D may be TRBD2 (6 bases). Trimming pared 3 bases from V and 4 bases from J, leaving 16 bases between. Germline V CDR1 and CDR2: DFQATT, SNEGSKA (reference sequence). CDR3 size: 15 residues. The CDR3 DNA is TGCAGTGCTAGGGAGGAGGGAACCCTGTACAATGAGCAGTTCTTC. Translation: CSAREEGTLYNEQFF.

This clonotype was picked up a small number of times. The CDR3 bases are TGTGCCAGCTCACCAGGGCTTCCGAAAGAGACCCAGTACTTC. It yields the protein CASSPGLPKETQYF. The chain is built from TRBV18 and TRBJ2-5; D not certain. Germline assignment: CDR1 KGHSH and CDR2 LQKENI. The V end was cut by 2 bases, the J end by 3 bases, with 10 bases between. This CDR3 is built from 14 residues.

The V gene is TRBV12-3 or TRBV12-4, the J gene TRBJ2-7; D possibly matches TRBD1 or TRBD2 (5 bases each). The V and J ends lost 6 bases and 7 bases respectively, with 16 bases between them. The CDR3 has 13 residues. This CDR3 is CASSSGPLREQYF. In nucleotides, the CDR3 is TGTGCCAGCAGCTCGGGACCCCTGCGGGAGCAGTACTTC.

V usage is TRBV12-3 or TRBV12-4 and J usage is TRBJ2-3; D gene uncertain. Trimming left V 3 bases short and J 4 bases short, with 11 bases between. The CDR3 loop spans 14 amino acids. The CDR3 spells CASSLGTAPDTQYF. CDR3 bases: TGTGCCAGCAGTTTGGGAACCGCCCCAGATACGCAGTATTTT.

The chain combines TRBV9 with TRBJ2-5; D unclear. The CDR3 sequence is 13 residues long. Germline CDR1 and CDR2: SGDLS and YYNGEE. The V end lost 0 bases, the J end lost 2 bases, and 5 bases lay between the germline ends. CDR3 DNA sequence: TGTGCCAGCAGCGTAGGGATACAAGAGACCCAGTACTTC. It is translated as CASSVGIQETQYF.

Note on this clonotype: This likely comes from a read error, as the CDR3 has no conserved phenylalanine or tryptophan at its end. The J gene is TRBJ2-1, the V gene TRBV7-2, with TRBD1 matching over 9 bases. Germline assignment: CDR1 SGHTA and CDR2 FQGNSA. V lost 5 bases, J lost 9 bases, and 11 bases stayed unmatched. The CDR3 is 15 residues long. In nucleotides, the CDR3 is TGTGCCAGCAGCCCAGGACAGGGGAGGAACGTTGAGCAGTTCTTA. It encodes CASSPGQGRNVEQFL.

This clonotype has more than one count but fewer than ten. The chain has TRBV27 and TRBJ2-7; perhaps TRBD1 as D (6 bases). There are 15 residues in the CDR3. Trimming removed 0 bases from V and 5 bases from J, with 14 bases in between. Germline CDR1 MNHEY, CDR2 SMNVEV (reference sequence). CDR3 in amino acids: CASSLSLTGRDEQYF. The CDR3 bases are TGTGCCAGCAGTTTATCGCTGACAGGACGGGACGAGCAGTACTTC.

The genes are TRBV27 and TRBJ2-2, with TRBD2 identical over 9 bases. The CDR3 is 15 amino acids. With 6 bases clipped from V and 2 bases from J, the junction kept 4 bases outside the gene matches. CDR1 is MNHEY and CDR2 is SMNVEV in the germline V gene (reference sequence). CDR3 residues: CASSNSGRNTGELFF. Here the CDR3 DNA reads TGTGCCAGCAGCAATAGCGGGAGAAACACCGGGGAGCTGTTTTTT.

The V and J genes are TRBV15 and TRBJ2-1; D is unresolved. V dropped 5 bases and J dropped 0 bases, with 8 bases sitting between them. Germline CDR1 reads LNHNV; CDR2 reads YYDKDF (reference sequence). This CDR3 region has 14 residues. The CDR3 DNA reads as TGTGCCACCAGCGATTGGAGCTCCTACAATGAGCAGTTCTTC. Translated: CATSDWSSYNEQFF.

This clonotype was seen a few times. The V and J genes are TRBV6-2 or TRBV6-3 and TRBJ2-7; D uncertain. Germline CDR1 MNHEY, CDR2 SVGEGT. V gave up 6 bases and J gave up 2 bases, with 29 bases separating them. The CDR3 loop spans 19 amino acids. The CDR3 loop reads CASSTSRSPRGPTTYEQYF. In nucleotides, the CDR3 is TGTGCCAGCAGCACATCCCGCTCCCCCCGCGGCCCTACGACCTACGAGCAGTACTTC.

V usage is TRBV12-5 and J usage is TRBJ1-2; maybe TRBD1 (5 bases). V was shortened by 5 bases and J by 8 bases, with 15 bases between the two germline ends. The CDR3 runs 13 residues. Per germline, CDR1 LGHNT and CDR2 FRNRAP. CDR3 residues: CASGLTGLRGYTF. Here the CDR3 DNA reads TGTGCTAGTGGTCTTACGGGGCTAAGGGGCTACACCTTC.

The chain employs TRBV4-2 and TRBJ2-1; TRBD2 matches at 8 bases. The CDR3 has 16 amino acids. CDR1 is LGHNA and CDR2 is YNFKEQ in the germline V gene. Germline trimming cut 3 bases from V and 3 bases from J; bases unmatched to any gene: 7. This CDR3 reads CASSQIGAGDYNEQFF. CDR3 sequence (DNA): TGTGCCAGCAGCCAGATCGGAGCGGGGGACTACAATGAGCAGTTCTTC.

This clonotype occurred a few times. J is TRBJ2-3 and V is TRBV5-1; the D gene is possibly TRBD2 (6 bases). The length of the CDR3 is 14 residues. From germline, CDR1 is SGHRS and CDR2 YFSETQ. Deletions cut 4 bases from V and 1 base from J, with 10 bases between. In DNA form, the CDR3 reads TGCGCCAGCAGCGTCCCGGGAGGCACAGATACGCAGTATTTT. Its translation: CASSVPGGTDTQYF.

V gene TRBV15 combines with J gene TRBJ2-3; TRBD1 is a possible D gene (7 bases). Germline values: CDR1 LNHNV, CDR2 YYDKDF (reference sequence). V was pared by 3 bases and J by 2 bases, with 12 bases between. The CDR3 is 15 amino acids. CDR3 DNA: TGTGCCACCAGCAGGGCGGGACAGCCCACAGATACGCAGTATTTT. This sequence encodes CATSRAGQPTDTQYF.

In its sample, this clonotype was seen a few times. The chain employs TRBV20-1 and TRBJ2-5, with 11 positions matching TRBD2. This CDR3 contains 15 residues. Germline V gene data show CDR1 as DFQATT and CDR2 as SNEGSKA (reference sequence). Trimming removed 1 base from V and 3 bases from J; junction bases left unmatched: 4. For the CDR3, the DNA is TGCAGTGCTAGAGTAGCGGGGGGGCCGGAAGAGACCCAGTACTTC. Translation gives CSARVAGGPEETQYF.

The table lists this clonotype with a few counts. The chain carries TRBV7-2 and TRBJ2-3; D is perhaps TRBD1 (6 bases). Trimming took 0 bases from V and 1 from J, leaving 8 bases between them. The V gene's germline CDR1 is SGHTA and CDR2 FQGNSA. This CDR3 has 15 residues. DNA for the CDR3: TGTGCCAGCAGCTTAGCAGGGGGTCGCACAGATACGCAGTATTTT. Amino acids: CASSLAGGRTDTQYF.

This clonotype has at least ten counts. The chain carries TRBV9 and TRBJ2-3; 14 nucleotides align to TRBD2. J gave up 0 bases and V 4 bases, and 16 bases lay outside the gene matches. In germline, CDR1 is SGDLS, CDR2 YYNGEE. This CDR3 region has 21 residues. The CDR3: CASSPRWLGLAGGPSTDTQYF. CDR3 bases: TGTGCCAGCAGCCCTCGTTGGTTAGGACTAGCGGGGGGCCCTAGCACAGATACGCAGTATTTT.

About this clonotype: Just one base apart from a much larger clone, this may be a read error. The CDR3 ends on some other residue instead of the conserved phenylalanine or tryptophan, so this is likely a read error. This sequence joins TRBV9 and TRBJ2-7; the D gene is possibly TRBD2 (6 bases). There are 14 residues in the CDR3. Deletions cut 0 bases from V and 1 base from J, with 8 bases between. Looked up from germline, CDR1 is SGDLS and CDR2 is YYNGEE. The CDR3 spells CASSVDGGSYEQYY. In nucleotides, the CDR3 is TGTGCCAGCAGCGTAGATGGGGGGTCCTACGAGCAGTACTAC.

This clonotype was seen many times. CDR3 sequence (DNA): TGTGCCAGCAGCCCCCCCGGGACAGGGCACAATGAGCAGTTCTTC. Protein sequence: CASSPPGTGHNEQFF. This chain connects TRBV7-2 to TRBJ2-1, with 9 nucleotides matching TRBD1. The germline V gene encodes CDR1 SGHTA and CDR2 FQGNSA. The CDR3 extends over 15 amino acids. The V gene end was trimmed by 5 bases and the J gene end by 5 bases; junction bases not matched to a gene: 7.

DNA of the CDR3: TGTGCCAGCAGTTTGACCGGGGACAGCGATGAGCAGTTCTTC. The encoded protein is CASSLTGDSDEQFF. The chain employs TRBV12-3 or TRBV12-4 and TRBJ2-1; 7 bases fit TRBD1. The CDR3 length is 14 residues. V lost 3 bases to trimming and J lost 8 bases; unmatched junction nucleotides: 7.

This clonotype was counted between two and nine times. The chain joins TRBV5-4 to TRBJ2-7; 14 nucleotides align to TRBD2. There are 17 residues in the CDR3. Per the germline V gene, CDR1 is SGHNT and CDR2 is YYREEE (reference sequence). V dropped 4 bases and J dropped 4; count of bases not matched to a gene: 10. CDR3 residues: CASSRGLAGGTRYEQYF. CDR3 DNA sequence: TGTGCCAGCAGCCGCGGACTAGCGGGAGGTACCAGGTACGAGCAGTACTTC. The full variable domain, with the rest looked up from reference TRBV5-4 and TRBJ2-7, is ETGVTQSPTHLIKTRGQQVTLRCSSQSGHNTVSWYQQALGQGPQFIFQYYREEENGRGNFPPRFSGLQFPNYSSELNVNALELDDSALYLCASSRGLAGGTRYEQYFGPGTRLTVT.

This clonotype was picked up a small number of times. J is TRBJ1-1 and V is TRBV6-2 or TRBV6-3, with D uncertain. V lost 6 bases, J lost 4 bases, and 9 bases lay in between. The CDR3 runs 12 residues. Looked up from germline, CDR1 is MNHEY and CDR2 is SVGEGT. CDR3 coding DNA: TGTGCCAGCAGCAATTGGGGCACTGAAGCTTTCTTT. Its translation is CASSNWGTEAFF.

The CDR3 is CASSATAGWGETQYF. The CDR3 nucleotides read TGTGCCAGCAGCGCTACGGCCGGATGGGGAGAGACCCAGTACTTC. The chain employs TRBV11-2 and TRBJ2-5, with no clear D. The CDR3 has 15 amino acids. Trimming removed 5 bases from V and 4 bases from J, with 17 bases in between. Germline assignment: CDR1 SGHAT and CDR2 FQNNGV.

This clonotype was seen at least ten times. The chain joins TRBV29-1 to TRBJ2-1; either TRBD1 or TRBD2 may fit D (5 bases each). Trimming removed 5 bases at V and 6 bases at J, with 11 bases between. Germline V lookup: CDR1 SQVTM, CDR2 ANQGSEA. CDR3 length: 12 residues. CDR3 residues: CSVRTGANEQFF. The DNA of the CDR3 is TGCAGCGTTCGGACTGGGGCCAATGAGCAGTTCTTC.

The chain is built from TRBV7-3 and TRBJ2-1; a possible D gene is TRBD2 (5 bases). Trimming cost V 0 bases and J 2 bases, with 8 bases left between them. Germline V gene sequence: CDR1 SGHTA, CDR2 FQGTGA. The CDR3 is 15 amino acids. In DNA, the CDR3 is TGTGCCAGCAGCTTAACAAGGGAGCCCTACAATGAGCAGTTCTTC. It specifies CASSLTREPYNEQFF.

This clonotype occurred a few times. The chain uses TRBV10-3 and TRBJ2-7; possibly TRBD1 or TRBD2 for D (7 bases each). Germline CDR1 ENHRY, CDR2 SYGVKD. The CDR3 consists of 15 residues. Trimming removed 0 bases at V and 9 bases at J, with 18 bases between. The CDR3 spells CAISESRQGEGRQYF. The CDR3 coding sequence is TGTGCCATCAGTGAGTCGCGGCAGGGGGAGGGAAGGCAGTACTTC.

This clonotype was detected many times. This rearrangement joins TRBV3-1 to TRBJ2-5; D is undetermined. This CDR3 region has 13 residues. Germline CDR1 is LGHDT and CDR2 is YNNKEL (reference sequence). V gave up 2 bases and J gave up 5 bases, with 9 bases separating them. CDR3 protein: CASSQFQVETQYF. CDR3 bases: TGTGCCAGCAGCCAATTTCAAGTGGAGACCCAGTACTTC.